Listed here are 15 T cell receptor beta chains from one sample, sequenced in a study of Ad26.COV2.S vaccination and SARS-CoV-2 variants. The treatment is: over 15 received Ad26.COV2.S at low or high dose, single or two shots; about 5 received placebo; per-sample allocation not given. Samples came from day 63 after the first vaccine or placebo injection. Libraries were prepared by immunoSEQ multiplex PCR; TCRdb keeps only in-frame clonotypes and omits some of them. Found here are a few hundred thousand clones, approximately 90% of them singletons; the top ten hold more than 9%. The input for sequencing was peripheral blood, taken in a trial of Ad26.COV2.S vaccine versus placebo. The receptors stem from a person between 18 and 59 years old who received the Ad26.COV2.S COVID-19 vaccine or a placebo.

CDR3: CASSLGTSGQSYEQYF. The CDR3 region has the DNA TGTGCCAGCAGCTTAGGGACTAGCGGGCAATCCTACGAGCAGTACTTC. This chain connects TRBV7-6 to TRBJ2-7; 11 positions agree with TRBD2. The CDR3 has 16 residues. Germline CDR1 SGHVS, CDR2 FNYEAQ. J was trimmed by 1 base and V by 1 base; bases with no gene match: 3.

CDR3 sequence (DNA): TGTGCCAGCAGCTTGGACGCAGGGGTCTTGAGCTATGGCTACACCTTC. Its protein is CASSLDAGVLSYGYTF. This sequence joins TRBV5-5 and TRBJ1-2; D might be TRBD1 (6 bases). CDR3 size: 16 residues. CDR1 and CDR2 (germline): SGHKS, YYEKEE (reference sequence). V lost 0 bases to trimming and J lost 4 bases, with 16 bases between them.

The CDR3 DNA sequence: TGTGCCAGCAGCTTATCCGGGACAGGGGTCGGGAACACCATATATTTT. Amino acids: CASSLSGTGVGNTIYF. The chain carries TRBV7-8 and TRBJ1-3, with 10 bases identical to TRBD1. There are 16 residues in the CDR3. The germline V gene has CDR1 SGHVS and CDR2 FQNEAQ. V lost 2 bases, J lost 7 bases, and 8 bases stayed unmatched.

CDR3 residues: CASSGRGSGNTIYF. As DNA, the CDR3 is TGTGCCAGCAGTGGCAGGGGCTCTGGAAACACCATATATTTT. The chain couples TRBV28 to TRBJ1-3; possibly TRBD1 for D (6 bases). V was pared by 5 bases and J by 0 bases, with 8 bases between. The CDR3 extends over 14 amino acids. Germline values: CDR1 MDHEN, CDR2 SYDVKM.

The rearrangement joins TRBV5-6 to TRBJ2-2; TRBD1 matches at 9 bases. Trimming cost V 0 bases and J 7 bases; bases outside gene matches: 4. CDR1 is SGHDT, CDR2 YYEEEE, per germline. This CDR3 has 15 amino acids. The CDR3 here is CASSLVGTGHGELFF. In DNA form, the CDR3 reads TGTGCCAGCAGCTTGGTCGGGACAGGGCACGGGGAGCTGTTTTTT.

This clone occurred a few times. The chain links TRBV6-2 or TRBV6-3 to TRBJ2-7, with TRBD2 matching over 8 bases. CDR3 size: 13 residues. CDR1 and CDR2 (germline): MNHEY, SVGEGT. Trimming at V came to 4 bases and at J to 3 bases, leaving 2 bases not matched to a gene. This chain's CDR3 is CASSLAGLYEQYF. CDR3 DNA: TGTGCCAGCAGTTTAGCGGGACTCTACGAGCAGTACTTC.

V is TRBV21-1 and J is TRBJ2-5; the D call in the table, TRBD2, was not verified against the DNA. TRBV21-1 is listed as a pseudogene. The CDR3 runs 13 residues. In DNA, the CDR3 is TGTGCCAGCAGGTCTAGCATCCAAGAGACCCAGTACTTC. Translation: CASRSSIQETQYF.

The chain has TRBV2 and TRBJ2-5, with TRBD2 matching 14 bases. Germline assignment: CDR1 SNHLY and CDR2 FYNNEI. V was pared by 8 bases and J by 8 bases, with 10 bases of the junction left unmatched. This CDR3 has 15 residues. CDR3 sequence: CASAEGLAGDVTQYF. CDR3 DNA: TGTGCCAGCGCCGAGGGACTAGCGGGAGATGTTACCCAGTACTTC.

The genes are TRBV7-2 and TRBJ2-5, with 10 bases matching TRBD2. CDR3 length: 14 amino acids. Germline lookup yields CDR1 SGHTA and CDR2 FQGNSA. V lost 4 bases and J lost 4; bases outside the gene matches: 3. CDR3: CASSSPSGRETQYF. The DNA of the CDR3 is TGTGCCAGCAGCTCCCCTAGCGGGAGAGAGACCCAGTACTTC.

The chain is built from TRBV7-8 and TRBJ2-1; possible D gene TRBD2, 5 bases. Germline V gene lookup returns CDR1 SGHVS and CDR2 FQNEAQ. This CDR3 comprises 15 residues. Trimming took off 6 bases at V and 0 bases at J, with 12 bases between the two ends. The CDR3 reads CASSHTRSSYNEQFF. CDR3 bases: TGTGCCAGCAGTCATACTAGAAGCTCCTACAATGAGCAGTTCTTC.

This clone appeared a single time. The rearrangement joins TRBV19 to TRBJ1-5; D is ambiguous. V shed 0 bases and J shed 1 base, with 13 bases lying between them. CDR3 length: 17 amino acids. CDR1 LNHDA and CDR2 SQIVND come from the germline V gene (reference sequence). The CDR3 loop reads CASSIDWSGESNQPQHF. The CDR3 region has the DNA TGTGCCAGTAGTATAGATTGGTCGGGTGAGAGCAATCAGCCCCAGCATTTT.

The rearrangement links TRBV29-1 to TRBJ1-4, with a weak D call TRBD1 (6 bases). V was cut by 0 bases and J by 6 bases, with 14 bases left in between. The CDR3 runs to 15 residues. Germline CDR1 and CDR2: SQVTM and ANQGSEA. CDR3 protein: CSVEDGRTEDEKLFF. In nucleotides, the CDR3 is TGCAGCGTTGAAGATGGGAGGACAGAAGATGAAAAACTGTTTTTT.

The V call is TRBV5-1, the J call TRBJ2-7; 14 bases line up with TRBD2. Germline loops: CDR1 SGHRS, CDR2 YFSETQ. The CDR3 contains 17 residues. V trimming: 4 bases; J trimming: 6 bases; junction bases outside the gene matches: 12. The CDR3 reads CASSLPGLAGGSLEQYF. As DNA, the CDR3 is TGCGCCAGCAGCCTTCCCGGACTAGCGGGAGGTTCTCTCGAGCAGTACTTC.

V usage is TRBV6-5 and J usage is TRBJ2-2; D is unclear. This CDR3 has 15 amino acids. V dropped 0 bases and J dropped 4 bases, with 9 bases sitting between them. The V gene's germline CDR1 is MNHEY and CDR2 SVGAGI. In DNA form, the CDR3 reads TGTGCCAGCAGTTACTCGATAGTACCCACCGGGGAGCTGTTTTTT. Translated: CASSYSIVPTGELFF.

This clone was detected a few times. This chain connects TRBV7-2 to TRBJ2-6; the D is unclear. The CDR3 spans 16 residues. Germline V lookup: CDR1 SGHTA, CDR2 FQGNSA. V lost 7 bases and J lost 2, with 15 bases in between. In DNA form, the CDR3 reads TGTGCCAGCACCCCAGGACCGAACCCTGGGGCCAACGTCCTGACTTTC. Protein product: CASTPGPNPGANVLTF. Using reference TRBV7-2 and TRBJ2-6 for the parts outside the CDR3, the full variable domain is GAGVSQSPSNKVTEKGKDVELRCDPISGHTALYWYRQSLGQGLEFLIYFQGNSAPDKSGLPSDRFSAERTGGSVSTLTIQRTQQEDSAVYLCASTPGPNPGANVLTFGAGSRLTVL.